This paragraph reports one T cell receptor beta chain. This entry is derived from a study of technical replicates of blood from several donors. Clones were read by immunoSEQ multiplex PCR, and TCRdb kept only the in-frame ones, dropping some. The table includes tens of thousands of clones, around 90% detected once. The CDR3 sequence is 14 residues long. Germline CDR1 is SGDLS and CDR2 is YYNGEE. The V end lost 0 bases, the J end lost 6 bases, and 10 bases lay between the germline ends. Specimen: T cells isolated from PBMCs. The V gene is TRBV9, the J gene TRBJ1-5; TRBD1 might be the D (6 bases). This sequence originates from a human donor in good health. The CDR3 DNA reads TGTGCCAGCAGCGTAGAAGACAGGTCTCAGCCCCAGCATTTT. Protein: CASSVEDRSQPQHF.